A single sample is the source of the 28 T cell receptor beta chains below, sequenced in a study of blood T cell repertoires in COVID-19. Repertoires were generated with immunoSEQ multiplex PCR, while TCRdb's copy carries only in-frame clones and drops some. Found here are some 220,000 clones, approximately 84% of them singletons; the top ten hold 3.5% to 4.5%. Sequenced material: peripheral blood. These receptors were collected from a man in his forties or fifties with acute or convalescent COVID-19.

The chain has TRBV6-1 and TRBJ2-3; 9 nucleotides match TRBD2. The CDR3 totals 15 residues. The junction had 4 bases not matched to a gene; V was cut back by 1 base and J by 5 bases. Looked up from germline, CDR1 is MNHNS and CDR2 is SASEGT. The CDR3 DNA reads TGTGCCAGCAGTGAAGGACTAGCGGAGATAGATACGCAGTATTTT. The encoded protein is CASSEGLAEIDTQYF.

The chain recombines TRBV6-5 with TRBJ1-2; 8 nucleotides agree with TRBD1. Trimming removed 7 bases from V and 4 bases from J; junction bases left unmatched: 2. This CDR3 has 12 amino acids. Germline loops: CDR1 MNHEY, CDR2 SVGAGI. CDR3 sequence: CASTTGVYGYTF. The CDR3 DNA reads TGTGCCAGCACGACAGGGGTCTATGGCTACACCTTC.

The chain employs TRBV7-3 and TRBJ2-5; 10 nucleotides line up with TRBD2. The germline CDR1 and CDR2 sequences are SGHTA and FQGTGA. V dropped 5 bases and J dropped 4; count of bases not matched to a gene: 7. This CDR3 is built from 15 residues. The chain's CDR3 is CASSASAGGRETQYF. The CDR3 nucleotides are TGTGCCAGCAGCGCATCAGCGGGAGGGAGAGAGACCCAGTACTTC.

This rearrangement joins TRBV10-1 to TRBJ1-1, with 7 bases lining up with TRBD1. CDR3 size: 13 residues. Germline V gives CDR1 WNHNN, CDR2 SYGVQD (reference sequence). After removal of 6 bases from V and 3 bases from J, the junction contained 4 bases not matched to a gene. The CDR3 is CASREGQYTEAFF. Written as DNA, the CDR3 is TGCGCCAGCAGAGAGGGACAGTACACTGAAGCTTTCTTT.

This chain links TRBV7-9 with TRBJ2-5; D is perhaps TRBD1 (6 bases). Trimming removed 1 base at V and 1 base at J, with 10 bases between. The CDR3 is 15 amino acids. Germline V CDR1 and CDR2: SEHNR, FQNEAQ (reference sequence). CDR3 in DNA: TGTGCCAGCAGCTTAGGTACAGGGTCCCAAGAGACCCAGTACTTC. Its translation is CASSLGTGSQETQYF.

The chain has TRBV4-1 and TRBJ2-7; D might be TRBD1 (5 bases). The CDR3 loop spans 13 amino acids. Germline V gives CDR1 MGHRA, CDR2 YSYEKL. The V end was cut by 1 base, the J end by 3 bases, with 7 bases between. The chain's CDR3 is CASSQVDSYEQYF. CDR3 nucleotides: TGCGCCAGCAGCCAAGTCGACAGCTACGAGCAGTACTTC.

The chain is built from TRBV5-1 and TRBJ1-2, with D maybe TRBD1 (6 bases). Germline CDR1 is SGHRS and CDR2 is YFSETQ. CDR3 length equals 16 residues. V dropped 0 bases and J dropped 0 bases, with 12 bases sitting between them. CDR3: CASSLGQETANYGYTF. In DNA, the CDR3 is TGCGCCAGCAGCTTGGGACAGGAAACAGCTAACTATGGCTACACCTTC.

This clone was seen more than once but under ten times. V gene TRBV9 combines with J gene TRBJ2-1, with 9 positions matching TRBD1. This CDR3 is built from 16 residues. J lost 3 bases, V lost 4 bases, and 8 bases had no gene match. In germline, CDR1 is SGDLS, CDR2 YYNGEE. CDR3: CASSSLPGQGYNEQFF. The CDR3 nucleotides are TGTGCCAGCAGCTCCCTCCCGGGACAGGGCTACAATGAGCAGTTCTTC.

This chain links TRBV29-1 with TRBJ1-2, with D tentatively TRBD1 (6 bases). Trimming took off 1 base at V and 5 bases at J, with 8 bases between the two ends. The CDR3 is made up of 12 amino acids. CDR1 and CDR2 from the germline V gene are SQVTM and ANQGSEA. CDR3 bases: TGCAGCGTTGAAGGGACAGCTTATGGCTACACCTTC. Translating it yields CSVEGTAYGYTF.

This rearrangement joins TRBV3-1 (or the pseudogene TRBV3-2) to TRBJ2-6; no definite D call. The germline V and J ends were trimmed by 7 bases and 2 bases, with 12 bases remaining between them. The germline V gene encodes CDR1 LGHDT and CDR2 YNNKEL (reference sequence). The CDR3 has 15 amino acids. This chain's CDR3 is CASTLRSAGANVLTF. CDR3 coding DNA: TGTGCCAGCACCCTCCGGTCTGCTGGGGCCAACGTCCTGACTTTC.

This clone was detected only a few times. The chain couples TRBV16 to TRBJ2-3; unclear D gene. V lost 0 bases and J lost 12, with 13 bases in between. This CDR3 has 13 amino acids. The germline gives CDR1 KGHSY, CDR2 FQNENV. CDR3 in DNA: TGTGCCAGCAGCCAATCCCGCGAAACCCCACAGTATTTT. This codes for CASSQSRETPQYF.

The chain carries TRBV13 and TRBJ2-7, with 8 bases that match TRBD2. The germline V gene has CDR1 PRHDT and CDR2 FYEKMQ (reference sequence). V gave up 0 bases and J gave up 7 bases; unmatched junction bases: 8. CDR3 length equals 15 residues. CDR3 in DNA: TGTGCCAGCAGCTTAGGCCACATGGGCGGGGGGGAGCAGTACTTC. Translating it yields CASSLGHMGGGEQYF.

The chain recombines TRBV19 with TRBJ1-5, with 12 nucleotides matching TRBD1. V was clipped by 7 bases and J by 1 base; unmatched bases: 8. Looked up from germline, CDR1 is LNHDA and CDR2 is SQIVND (reference sequence). This CDR3 is 17 amino acids long. The CDR3 loop reads CASTRDRGLTSNQPQHF. The CDR3 nucleotides read TGTGCCAGTACCAGGGACAGGGGGCTAACCAGCAATCAGCCCCAGCATTTT.

V gene TRBV11-2 combines with J gene TRBJ2-3; 8 bases line up with TRBD2. This CDR3 has 15 residues. Germline V gene lookup returns CDR1 SGHAT and CDR2 FQNNGV. V was pared by 0 bases and J by 4 bases, with 3 bases of the junction left unmatched. In DNA form, the CDR3 reads TGTGCCAGCAGCTTAGATCGGGGGGGGGCAGATACGCAGTATTTT. It specifies CASSLDRGGADTQYF.

The chain recombines TRBV5-1 with TRBJ2-2, with 8 bases aligning to TRBD1. The CDR3 loop spans 16 amino acids. Per germline, CDR1 SGHRS and CDR2 YFSETQ. The V gene end was trimmed by 0 bases and the J gene end by 1 base; junction bases not matched to a gene: 2. In nucleotides, the CDR3 is TGCGCCAGCAGCTTGGCCGGGACAGGGAACACCGGGGAGCTGTTTTTT. The encoded protein is CASSLAGTGNTGELFF.

The sample holds one count of this clone. The chain joins TRBV5-1 to TRBJ2-1, with a weak D call TRBD2 (5 bases). Trimming took 0 bases from V and 10 from J, leaving 17 bases between them. The germline gives CDR1 SGHRS, CDR2 YFSETQ. There are 15 residues in the CDR3. CDR3 amino acids: CASSLVVGENGEQFF. For the CDR3, the DNA is TGCGCCAGCAGCTTGGTGGTCGGGGAGAATGGGGAGCAGTTCTTC. The entire variable domain, with the rest obtained from reference TRBV5-1 and TRBJ2-1, is as follows: KAGVTQTPRYLIKTRGQQVTLSCSPISGHRSVSWYQQTPGQGLQFLFEYFSETQRNKGNFPGRFSGRQFSNSRSEMNVSTLELGDSALYLCASSLVVGENGEQFFGPGTRLTVL.

V is TRBV6-1 and J is TRBJ1-5, with D perhaps TRBD1 (6 bases). Per germline, CDR1 MNHNS and CDR2 SASEGT. Trimming took 3 bases from V and 6 from J, leaving 12 bases between them. This CDR3 has 14 amino acids. CDR3 sequence reads: CASSEGALGQPQHF. The CDR3 region has the DNA TGTGCCAGCAGTGAGGGGGCTTTGGGTCAGCCCCAGCATTTT.

This chain joins TRBV19 and TRBJ2-2; D possibly corresponds to TRBD1 (5 bases). The V and J ends lost 6 bases and 4 bases respectively, with 15 bases between them. The germline V gene encodes CDR1 LNHDA and CDR2 SQIVND (reference sequence). This CDR3 is built from 15 residues. CDR3 protein: CASSSRGSGTGELFF. The DNA of the CDR3 is TGTGCCAGTAGCTCTAGGGGATCTGGCACCGGGGAGCTGTTTTTT.

This clone was recorded a few times. This rearrangement joins TRBV19 to TRBJ2-7; D may be TRBD2 (5 bases). This CDR3 is built from 14 residues. Trimming removed 4 bases from V and 3 bases from J, with 13 bases in between. The germline CDR1 and CDR2 sequences are LNHDA and SQIVND (reference sequence). The CDR3 reads CASSTPGISYEQYF. CDR3 DNA sequence: TGTGCCAGTAGTACCCCGGGGATCAGCTACGAGCAGTACTTC. Filled out from reference TRBV19 and TRBJ2-7, the complete variable domain reads DGGITQSPKYLFRKEGQNVTLSCEQNLNHDAMYWYRQDPGQGLRLIYYSQIVNDFQKGDIAEGYSVSREKKESFPLTVTSAQKNPTAFYLCASSTPGISYEQYFGPGTRLTVT.

V and J are TRBV11-1 and TRBJ1-2; 8 nucleotides line up with TRBD1. This CDR3 contains 14 residues. CDR1 SGHAT and CDR2 FQDESV come from the germline V gene (reference sequence). V lost 5 bases and J lost 3; bases outside the gene matches: 5. CDR3: CASSPVGQDYGYTF. CDR3 sequence (DNA): TGTGCCAGCAGCCCCGTGGGACAGGACTATGGCTACACCTTC.

The chain recombines TRBV10-2 with TRBJ2-3; 8 bases align to TRBD2. Looked up from germline, CDR1 is WSHSY and CDR2 is SAAADI. This CDR3 spans 12 amino acids. For the CDR3, the DNA is TGCGGAGCGGGGGTAGGCACAGATACGCAGTATTTT. Its translation: CGAGVGTDTQYF.

V is TRBV10-3 and J is TRBJ2-7; 7 bases fit TRBD2. Germline loops: CDR1 ENHRY, CDR2 SYGVKD. The CDR3 is 14 amino acids. With 5 bases clipped from V and 0 bases from J, the junction kept 4 bases outside the gene matches. The CDR3 is CAISSGDYSYEQYF. CDR3 sequence (DNA): TGTGCCATCAGTTCTGGGGACTACTCCTACGAGCAGTACTTC.

The chain is built from TRBV30 and TRBJ1-4; 8 bases are a match to TRBD1. The J segment lost 1 base and the V segment lost 3 bases, leaving 4 bases of the junction unmatched. Germline V gene data show CDR1 as GTSNPN and CDR2 as SVGIG (reference sequence). The CDR3 covers 15 residues. The CDR3 DNA reads as TGTGCCTGGAGATGGGACAGGCTAACTAATGAAAAACTGTTTTTT. Amino acid sequence: CAWRWDRLTNEKLFF. Full variable domain (missing parts from reference TRBV30 and TRBJ1-4): SQTIHQWPATLVQPVGSPLSLECTVEGTSNPNLYWYRQAAGRGLQLLFYSVGIGQISSEVPQNLSASRPQDRQFILSSKKLLLSDSGFYLCAWRWDRLTNEKLFFGSGTQLSVL.

The CDR3 reads CASSLGLTNSGSYEQYF. The CDR3 coding sequence is TGTGCCAGCAGCTTAGGCCTCACGAATAGCGGGAGTTACGAGCAGTACTTC. V is TRBV7-9 and J is TRBJ2-7; 9 positions match TRBD2. The CDR3 runs to 17 residues. CDR1 is SEHNR, CDR2 FQNEAQ, per germline (reference sequence). Trimming took 1 base from V and 4 from J; bases not matched to a gene: 11.

The rearrangement joins TRBV24-1 to TRBJ2-1; 13 nucleotides match TRBD2. Germline CDR1 reads KGHDR; CDR2 reads SFDVKD. The CDR3 sequence is 15 residues long. V lost 2 bases and J lost 9; bases outside the gene matches: 3. The CDR3 coding sequence is TGTGCCACCAGTGATTCGGGACTAGCGGGGCTTGAGCAGTTCTTC. Translated, it gives CATSDSGLAGLEQFF.

The genes are TRBV10-2 and TRBJ2-1; D is perhaps TRBD2 (5 bases). V gave up 3 bases and J gave up 9 bases, with 9 bases separating them. The CDR3 is made up of 12 amino acids. CDR1 is WSHSY, CDR2 SAAADI, per germline. CDR3 in amino acids: CASSELEAEQFF. CDR3 bases: TGCGCCAGCAGTGAACTAGAAGCTGAGCAGTTCTTC.

This clone was seen only a few times. Other nucleotide sequences in the sample specify the same CDR3. The CDR3 DNA reads as TGTGCCAGCAGTTCGGACAGCCAAGAGACCCAGTACTTC. This gives the protein CASSSDSQETQYF. The V gene is TRBV12-3 or TRBV12-4, the J gene TRBJ2-5, with TRBD1 as a possible D gene (6 bases). This CDR3 has 13 amino acids. V was clipped by 4 bases and J by 1 base, with 7 bases between them.

V is TRBV27 and J is TRBJ1-3; 12 bases map to TRBD1. The V gene's germline CDR1 is MNHEY and CDR2 SMNVEV (reference sequence). V dropped 1 base and J dropped 4; count of bases not matched to a gene: 2. This CDR3 has 16 amino acids. The CDR3 coding sequence is TGTGCCAGCAGTTTATATGGGACAGGGGGCGGAAACACCATATATTTT. Its translation: CASSLYGTGGGNTIYF.